This is a list of T cell receptor beta chains from one sample in a study of T cell responses to AZD1222 COVID-19 vaccine. Some clones are missing from TCRdb's copy, which holds only in-frame ones; the method was immunoSEQ multiplex PCR. The sample contains under 150,000 clones, roughly 93% of which appear only once. Material: peripheral blood, obtained on day 0 of AZD1222 vaccination. All receptors derive from an adult in good health. The CDR3 runs from the conserved cysteine through the conserved F or W. D genes are given only for firm matches. Size is omitted from some rows. Given values are once, few, many or a class for expanded clones.

NA TRBJ2-7 few TRBV7-2 CASSGRQDSYEQYF TGTGCCAGCAGCGGCCGACAGGACTCCTACGAGCAGTACTTC
NA TRBJ1-1 NA TRBV10-2 CASSGRTANTEAFF TGCGCCAGCAGTGGTAGGACAGCAAACACTGAAGCTTTCTTT
NA TRBJ1-6 once TRBV28 CASSLPPGNNSPLHF TGTGCCAGCAGTTTACCCCCCGGGAACAATTCACCCCTCCACTTT
NA TRBJ2-6 NA TRBV27 CASSFLRGPGANVLTF TGTGCCAGCAGTTTTCTTAGGGGTCCTGGGGCCAACGTCCTGACTTTC
NA TRBJ1-5 NA TRBV6-1 CASSEPMGNQPQHF TGTGCCAGCAGTGAGCCCATGGGCAATCAGCCCCAGCATTTT
NA TRBJ1-4 NA TRBV28 CASSFPSWIKDEKLFF TGTGCCAGCAGTTTCCCCTCGTGGATAAAAGATGAAAAACTGTTTTTT
NA TRBJ1-5 NA TRBV28 CASSWGVGNQPQHF TGTGCCAGCAGTTGGGGGGTAGGCAATCAGCCCCAGCATTTT
NA TRBJ1-2 NA TRBV24-1 CATSDGYGYTF TGTGCCACCAGTGATGGTTATGGCTACACCTTC
TRBD1 TRBJ1-4 NA TRBV4-1 CASRPQGEANEKLFF TGCGCCAGCAGACCTCAGGGGGAGGCTAATGAAAAACTGTTTTTT
NA TRBJ2-2 NA TRBV27 CASSFRSHTGELFF TGTGCCAGCAGTTTTAGGTCTCACACCGGGGAGCTGTTTTTT
NA TRBJ1-4 NA TRBV28 CASSLGVGKLFF TGTGCCAGCAGTTTAGGGGTTGGAAAACTGTTTTTT
TRBD2 TRBJ2-3 NA TRBV3-1/TRBV3-2 CASSQLGTSGGTDTQYF TGTGCCAGCAGCCAACTAGGGACTAGCGGGGGCACAGATACGCAGTATTTT
TRBD1 TRBJ1-2 NA TRBV6-5 CASSYDRGQNGYTF TGTGCCAGCAGTTACGACAGGGGGCAGAATGGCTACACCTTC
NA TRBJ2-3 NA TRBV5-1 CASTSRVTDTQYF TGCGCCAGTACCTCCAGGGTCACAGATACGCAGTATTTT
TRBD2 TRBJ2-2 NA TRBV4-2 CASSLSGSPPGELFF TGTGCCAGCAGTCTTAGCGGGAGTCCCCCCGGGGAGCTGTTTTTT
TRBD2 TRBJ2-1 NA TRBV3-1/TRBV3-2 CASSQLAEGNEQFF TGTGCCAGCAGCCAGCTAGCGGAGGGAAATGAGCAGTTCTTC
TRBD1 TRBJ2-7 NA TRBV6-5 CATMDRYEQYF TGTGCCACCATGGACAGGTACGAGCAGTACTTC
NA TRBJ1-5 NA TRBV4-3 CASSHPGEQPQHF TGCGCCAGCAGCCACCCTGGAGAGCAGCCCCAGCATTTT
TRBD1 TRBJ1-1 once TRBV5-1 CASSLEGAGEAFF TGCGCCAGCAGCTTGGAGGGGGCGGGAGAAGCTTTCTTT
NA TRBJ1-4 NA TRBV6-2/TRBV6-3 CASSSLPSTVEKLFF TGTGCCAGCAGTTCCCTTCCCTCGACAGTGGAAAAACTGTTTTTT
TRBD1 TRBJ1-2 NA TRBV19 CASSIVTQGARGYTF TGTGCCAGTAGTATAGTCACCCAGGGGGCTCGTGGCTACACCTTC
TRBD2 TRBJ2-3 NA TRBV4-2 CASSPGLAGWGTDTQYF TGTGCCAGCAGCCCGGGACTAGCGGGCTGGGGCACAGATACGCAGTATTTT
NA TRBJ2-7 NA TRBV19 CASSRNARESYEQYF TGTGCCAGTAGTCGTAACGCCAGGGAAAGCTACGAGCAGTACTTC
NA TRBJ1-3 NA TRBV13 CASSPNGQILESTIYF TGTGCCAGCAGCCCCAATGGTCAAATTCTGGAAAGCACCATATATTTT
NA TRBJ2-7 few TRBV7-2 CASSLEAGWGWDEQYF TGTGCCAGCAGCTTAGAGGCAGGGTGGGGTTGGGACGAGCAGTACTTC
TRBD1 TRBJ2-7 NA TRBV2 CASKQGAPKSDEQYF TGTGCCAGCAAGCAGGGGGCGCCGAAATCCGACGAGCAGTACTTC
TRBD2 TRBJ2-1 NA TRBV19 CASSRLAGGSYNEQFF TGTGCCAGTAGTCGCCTAGCGGGAGGATCCTACAATGAGCAGTTCTTC
NA TRBJ2-2 NA TRBV6-2/TRBV6-3 CASSPLRSATGELFF TGTGCCAGCAGTCCCCTCCGGTCCGCTACCGGGGAGCTGTTTTTT
NA TRBJ2-7 NA TRBV19 CASSLSLAYEQYF TGTGCCAGTAGCCTTAGTTTAGCCTACGAGCAGTACTTC
NA TRBJ2-6 NA TRBV11-2 CASTSPVGPGANVLTF TGTGCCAGCACCTCCCCAGTGGGCCCTGGGGCCAACGTCCTGACTTTC
NA TRBJ1-1 NA TRBV18 CASSPQNTEAFF TGTGCCAGCTCACCTCAGAACACTGAAGCTTTCTTT
TRBD1 TRBJ2-2 NA TRBV7-6 CASSLATGAPNTGELFF TGTGCCAGCAGCTTAGCGACAGGGGCCCCGAACACCGGGGAGCTGTTTTTT
TRBD1 TRBJ1-1 NA TRBV30 CAWSADRGYTEAFF TGTGCCTGGAGTGCGGACAGGGGGTACACTGAAGCTTTCTTT
TRBD1 TRBJ1-4 NA TRBV11-2 CASSLRDRGRIGEKLFF TGTGCCAGCAGCCTCCGGGACAGGGGGCGCATAGGTGAAAAACTGTTTTTT
NA TRBJ1-4 NA TRBV25-1 CASMNEKLFF TGTGCCAGTATGAATGAAAAACTGTTTTTT
NA TRBJ1-6 NA TRBV11-2 CASSFSGDNSPLHF TGTGCCAGCAGCTTCTCAGGGGACAATTCACCCCTCCACTTT
NA TRBJ1-1 NA TRBV29-1 CSVVRQLNTEAFF TGCAGCGTTGTGCGGCAGCTGAACACTGAAGCTTTCTTT
NA TRBJ1-6 NA TRBV4-2 CASSQDVLGIDSPLHF TGTGCCAGCAGCCAAGATGTTTTGGGGATTGATTCACCCCTCCACTTT
TRBD1 TRBJ2-2 NA TRBV7-2 CASSATTGNGGELFF TGTGCCAGCAGCGCGACGACAGGGAATGGCGGGGAGCTGTTTTTT
TRBD1 TRBJ1-5 NA TRBV27 CASSFRGQHSNQPQHF TGTGCCAGCAGTTTTCGGGGACAGCATAGCAATCAGCCCCAGCATTTT
TRBD2 TRBJ2-7 NA TRBV4-2 CASSQGLADSYEQYF TGTGCCAGCAGCCAAGGACTAGCGGATTCCTACGAGCAGTACTTC
TRBD2 TRBJ2-1 NA TRBV29-1 CSVDRLAGGHEQFF TGCAGCGTCGACAGACTAGCGGGGGGACATGAGCAGTTCTTC
NA TRBJ1-2 NA TRBV5-1 CASSLMVGLGLDGYTF TGCGCCAGCAGCTTGATGGTCGGGTTAGGGCTTGACGGCTACACCTTC
NA TRBJ1-1 NA TRBV7-9 CASSVDSQTTEAFF TGTGCCAGCAGCGTAGACAGCCAGACGACTGAAGCTTTCTTT
NA TRBJ2-3 NA TRBV28 CASSTNVADTQYF TGTGCCAGCAGCACGAACGTTGCGGATACGCAGTATTTT